A single sample gave rise to the 26 T cell receptor beta chains below, sequenced in a study of blood T cell repertoires in COVID-19. This table comes from immunoSEQ multiplex PCR, and its TCRdb copy is limited to in-frame clones, with some not included. The table records roughly 310,000 clones, roughly nine tenths of them present only once. Source material: peripheral blood. The receptors come from a woman in her 30s with COVID-19, enrolled during active disease.

The sample holds a few counts of this clone. The chain combines TRBV7-2 with TRBJ1-3, with 10 bases matching TRBD1. Germline CDR1 and CDR2: SGHTA and FQGNSA. Trimming took 1 base from V and 0 from J; bases not matched to a gene: 3. This CDR3 contains 17 residues. The CDR3 nucleotides read TGTGCCAGCAGCTTAGGGGGACAGGGGATCTCTGGAAACACCATATATTTT. Encoded protein: CASSLGGQGISGNTIYF.

The chain carries TRBV5-4 and TRBJ1-2, with 8 nucleotides matching TRBD1. The CDR3 runs to 14 residues. With 4 bases clipped from V and 4 bases from J, the junction kept 6 bases outside the gene matches. CDR1 is SGHNT and CDR2 is YYREEE in the germline V gene (reference sequence). The CDR3: CASSEGQGGYGYTF. The DNA for the CDR3 is TGTGCCAGCAGCGAAGGACAGGGCGGCTATGGCTACACCTTC.

The V and J genes are TRBV2 and TRBJ1-6, with 11 bases fitting TRBD1. Trimming took 5 bases from V and 8 from J; bases not matched to a gene: 5. The CDR3 length is 15 residues. The germline V gene has CDR1 SNHLY and CDR2 FYNNEI. The CDR3 spells CASSRTGGGYSPLHF. The CDR3 DNA reads TGTGCCAGCAGTCGGACAGGGGGCGGATATTCACCCCTCCACTTT.

This clone was seen only once. The chain carries TRBV7-2 and TRBJ2-3, with 9 bases that match TRBD2. Germline loops: CDR1 SGHTA, CDR2 FQGNSA. With 10 bases clipped from V and 0 bases from J, the junction kept 5 bases outside the gene matches. CDR3 length: 14 residues. CDR3 protein: CANLSGSSTDTQYF. The CDR3 bases are TGTGCCAACCTTAGCGGGAGCAGCACAGATACGCAGTATTTT.

CDR3 in DNA: TGTGCCAGTAGTGACCCCCGGGACAGAAGGGGGAATCAGCCCCAGCATTTT. It encodes CASSDPRDRRGNQPQHF. The chain has TRBV19 and TRBJ1-5; 7 bases are shared with TRBD1. The trim removed 5 bases at V and 4 bases at J, leaving 14 bases unmatched. The V gene's germline CDR1 is LNHDA and CDR2 SQIVND (reference sequence). This CDR3 is built from 17 residues.

This clone turned up a few times. The chain carries TRBV28 and TRBJ1-1; D not certain. This CDR3 comprises 13 residues. Trimming cost V 4 bases and J 2 bases, with 8 bases left between them. Germline values: CDR1 MDHEN, CDR2 SYDVKM. The CDR3 DNA sequence: TGTGCCAGCAGTTATTCAGGTAACACTGAAGCTTTCTTT. Translating gives CASSYSGNTEAFF.

V gene TRBV5-1 combines with J gene TRBJ1-4; 8 bases align to TRBD1. V gave up 0 bases and J gave up 8 bases; unmatched junction bases: 6. The CDR3 extends over 15 amino acids. Germline lookup yields CDR1 SGHRS and CDR2 YFSETQ. For the CDR3, the DNA is TGCGCCAGCAGCTTGGACCAGGGGGCGAACGAAAAACTGTTTTTT. Protein sequence: CASSLDQGANEKLFF.

The rearrangement joins TRBV25-1 to TRBJ2-7; 8 bases match TRBD2. The V and J ends lost 3 bases and 4 bases, in that order; junction bases with no gene match: 8. The CDR3 length is 15 residues. Germline V CDR1 and CDR2: MGHDK, SYGVNS. The CDR3 protein is CASSDGGARTYEQYF. CDR3 nucleotides: TGTGCCAGCAGTGACGGGGGGGCGCGGACTTACGAGCAGTACTTC.

The chain recombines TRBV29-1 with TRBJ1-1, with a tentative D call TRBD1 (6 bases). Germline V gene lookup returns CDR1 SQVTM and CDR2 ANQGSEA. This CDR3 has 13 residues. V was pared by 6 bases and J by 0 bases, with 11 bases between. In DNA form, the CDR3 reads TGCAGCGTCACGGGACACCTGAACACTGAAGCTTTCTTT. This gives the protein CSVTGHLNTEAFF. The full variable domain, in which reference TRBV29-1 and TRBJ1-1 provide the parts outside the CDR3, is SAVISQKPSRDICQRGTSLTIQCQVDSQVTMMFWYRQQPGQSLTLIATANQGSEATYESGFVIDKFPISRPNLTFSTLTVSNMSPEDSSIYLCSVTGHLNTEAFFGQGTRLTVV.

This clone has only one observation. The same CDR3 is also encoded by other DNA sequences in this sample. The rearrangement joins TRBV27 to TRBJ1-3; no firm D call. V gave up 0 bases and J gave up 0 bases, with 6 bases separating them. Looked up from germline, CDR1 is MNHEY and CDR2 is SMNVEV (reference sequence). This CDR3 has 15 amino acids. The CDR3 nucleotides are TGTGCCAGCAGTTTATCGAGAAGCTCTGGAAACACCATATATTTT. Its translation is CASSLSRSSGNTIYF.

In DNA, the CDR3 is TGTGCCAGCAGTTCCCGACTCGGACAAAAGGGCACTGAAGCTTTCTTT. This encodes CASSSRLGQKGTEAFF. The V call is TRBV27, the J call TRBJ1-1, with TRBD1 as a possible D gene (5 bases). Trimming took 4 bases from V and 4 from J, leaving 19 bases between them. The CDR3 consists of 16 residues. CDR1 and CDR2 (germline): MNHEY, SMNVEV (reference sequence).

The chain uses TRBV19 and TRBJ2-1; 7 bases fit TRBD1. The CDR3 spans 15 residues. Germline trimming cut 3 bases from V and 2 bases from J; bases unmatched to any gene: 4. Germline V gives CDR1 LNHDA, CDR2 SQIVND (reference sequence). The CDR3 loop reads CASSIRQGPYNEQFF. The CDR3 nucleotides are TGTGCCAGTAGTATCAGACAGGGCCCCTACAATGAGCAGTTCTTC.

V gene TRBV28 combines with J gene TRBJ1-2, with D perhaps TRBD1 (6 bases). Germline V gives CDR1 MDHEN, CDR2 SYDVKM. CDR3 size: 12 residues. Trimming pared 3 bases from V and 6 bases from J, leaving 8 bases between. CDR3 DNA sequence: TGTGCCAGCAGTTTCCAGGGGAATGGCTACACCTTC. Its translation: CASSFQGNGYTF.

The rearrangement joins TRBV5-4 to TRBJ2-1; D possibly corresponds to TRBD2 (6 bases). Deletions cut 0 bases from V and 1 base from J, with 8 bases between. This CDR3 region has 15 residues. The germline gives CDR1 SGHNT, CDR2 YYREEE (reference sequence). CDR3 nucleotides: TGTGCCAGCAGCTTGGAGAGCGGGTCCTACAATGAGCAGTTCTTC. This sequence encodes CASSLESGSYNEQFF.

The chain combines TRBV3-1 (or the pseudogene TRBV3-2) with TRBJ1-1; a weak D match, TRBD1 (6 bases). V lost 5 bases to trimming and J lost 6 bases, with 10 bases between them. The CDR3 runs to 12 residues. CDR1 is LGHDT, CDR2 YNNKEL, per germline (reference sequence). In nucleotides, the CDR3 is TGTGCCAGCAGCGGGGACATACCTGAAGCTTTCTTT. Translation gives CASSGDIPEAFF.

CDR3 sequence reads: CASSLELALVYNEQFF. The CDR3 nucleotides read TGTGCCAGCAGCTTGGAACTAGCCTTGGTCTACAATGAGCAGTTCTTC. The genes are TRBV5-5 and TRBJ2-1; D may be TRBD2 (6 bases). Trimming took off 0 bases at V and 3 bases at J, with 13 bases between the two ends. CDR1 is SGHKS and CDR2 is YYEKEE in the germline V gene (reference sequence). The CDR3 contains 16 residues.

V gene TRBV19 combines with J gene TRBJ2-7; D is perhaps TRBD1 (6 bases). V lost 5 bases to trimming and J lost 3 bases, with 17 bases between them. Germline-derived CDR1 and CDR2 are LNHDA and SQIVND (reference sequence). The CDR3 loop spans 15 amino acids. The CDR3 sequence: CASSPRTNRDYEQYF. The CDR3 DNA sequence: TGTGCCAGTAGTCCCAGGACCAACAGGGACTACGAGCAGTACTTC.

This chain connects TRBV5-1 to TRBJ2-7, with 8 bases that match TRBD2. Germline V gene sequence: CDR1 SGHRS, CDR2 YFSETQ. The CDR3 runs to 13 residues. Germline trimming cut 5 bases from V and 2 bases from J; bases unmatched to any gene: 3. CDR3 residues: CASRREGTYEQYF. In DNA, the CDR3 is TGCGCCAGCAGACGGGAGGGGACCTACGAGCAGTACTTC.

The chain carries TRBV29-1 and TRBJ2-5; TRBD1 matches at 8 bases. J was trimmed by 2 bases and V by 6 bases; bases with no gene match: 11. This CDR3 is built from 15 residues. The germline gives CDR1 SQVTM, CDR2 ANQGSEA. The CDR3 bases are TGCAGCGTGGACAGGGCGGAGACCTTGCAAGAGACCCAGTACTTC. As protein: CSVDRAETLQETQYF.

In this sample, this clone turned up once. The chain combines TRBV6-1 with TRBJ1-5; D might be TRBD1 (5 bases). The CDR3 length is 15 residues. The germline V and J ends were trimmed by 2 bases and 5 bases, with 13 bases remaining between them. Germline loops: CDR1 MNHNS, CDR2 SASEGT. The CDR3 spells CASSETQGTDQPQHF. The DNA of the CDR3 is TGTGCCAGCAGTGAAACTCAGGGTACTGATCAGCCCCAGCATTTT.

V and J are TRBV7-2 and TRBJ2-1; TRBD2 matches at 16 bases. The CDR3 consists of 18 residues. V trimming: 1 base; J trimming: 5 bases; junction bases outside the gene matches: 5. Germline V lookup: CDR1 SGHTA, CDR2 FQGNSA. DNA of the CDR3: TGTGCCAGCAGCTTAGGGTATGGGACTAGCGGGAGGGACAATGAGCAGTTCTTC. This gives the protein CASSLGYGTSGRDNEQFF.

The V call is TRBV28, the J call TRBJ2-7, with 15 positions matching TRBD2. The CDR3 extends over 17 amino acids. V was clipped by 6 bases and J by 4 bases; unmatched bases: 10. Looked up from germline, CDR1 is MDHEN and CDR2 is SYDVKM. The CDR3 DNA is TGTGCCAGCAGGCCGCCATCCGGGACTAGCGGGAGGTACGAGCAGTACTTC. It specifies CASRPPSGTSGRYEQYF.

The chain joins TRBV18 to TRBJ1-2, with D maybe TRBD1 (5 bases). The CDR3 has 12 amino acids. Deletions cut 5 bases from V and 5 bases from J, with 9 bases between. Per the germline V gene, CDR1 is KGHSH and CDR2 is LQKENI. This CDR3 reads CASSATDYGYTF. DNA of the CDR3: TGTGCCAGCTCAGCGACAGATTATGGCTACACCTTC.

V gene TRBV10-3 combines with J gene TRBJ1-3; perhaps TRBD1 as D (6 bases). The V gene's germline CDR1 is ENHRY and CDR2 SYGVKD. The CDR3 is 14 amino acids. V was pared by 8 bases and J by 1 base, with 12 bases between. DNA of the CDR3: TGTGCCATCGGTTCAGGGGTATCTGGAAACACCATATATTTT. It translates to CAIGSGVSGNTIYF.

This chain joins TRBV6-5 and TRBJ2-2, with unresolved D. The CDR3 length is 14 residues. Germline V gene sequence: CDR1 MNHEY, CDR2 SVGAGI. The V end lost 2 bases, the J end lost 1 base, and 5 bases lay between the germline ends. The CDR3 is CASSYPQNTGELFF. The DNA for the CDR3 is TGTGCCAGCAGTTACCCACAGAACACCGGGGAGCTGTTTTTT.

The V call is TRBV15, the J call TRBJ2-1; TRBD2 matches 14 bases. The V gene's germline CDR1 is LNHNV and CDR2 YYDKDF (reference sequence). Trimming cost V 4 bases and J 7 bases; bases outside gene matches: 9. This CDR3 region has 17 residues. Here the CDR3 reads CATSKPTSGRAGNEQFF. Written as DNA, the CDR3 is TGTGCCACCAGCAAACCGACTAGCGGGAGGGCCGGGAATGAGCAGTTCTTC.